This T cell receptor (beta chain) is from a study of STAT5B mutations in CD4+ large granular lymphocyte leukemia. Trimming pared 5 bases from V and 8 bases from J, leaving 12 bases between. CDR3 length equals 12 residues. Germline loops: CDR1 MDHEN, CDR2 SYDVKM. In the case of this clone: The antigen is unknown.

Points from the study as a whole: Top patient clones used TRBV06 genes more often: 8/27 versus 2/35 in controls. Patient CD4-sorted repertoires stayed more clonal than healthy ones after leukemic-clone removal.

Measured with immunoSEQ multiplex PCR; TCRdb has only the in-frame clones, and not every one. The data contain about 46,000 clones, approximately 83% of them singletons. Sequenced: CD4+ T cells from blood buffy coats. The receptor's source is a human donor in good health. The V and J genes are TRBV28 and TRBJ1-2; D might be TRBD1 (5 bases). The DNA for the CDR3 is TGTGCCAGCAGTGGGGGGTCGAGAGGCTACACCTTC. It yields the protein CASSGGSRGYTF.